The 21 T cell receptor beta chains reported below all come from one sample, sequenced in a study of response to subunit inactivated influenza vaccine. TCRdb re-analysed the RT-PCR reads in MiXCR, keeping a single row per CDR3 protein. The table has 860,000 or so distinct CDR3 sequences, approximately 22% seen once. Sequences were derived from PBMCs from blood, sampled 5 days after vaccination. These receptors were taken from a man in his fifties or sixties who received an inactivated influenza vaccine.

The chain carries TRBV6-2 or TRBV6-3 and TRBJ2-3; 8 bases align to TRBD2. J was trimmed by 0 bases and V by 2 bases; bases with no gene match: 7. Germline lookup yields CDR1 MNHEY and CDR2 SVGEGT. CDR3 length: 17 amino acids. CDR3 loop: CASSYPVAGTSTDTQYF. The CDR3 nucleotides read TGTGCCAGCAGTTACCCCGTAGCGGGGACTAGCACAGATACGCAGTATTTT.

The genes are TRBV7-9 and TRBJ2-3; 10 positions agree with TRBD2. CDR3 size: 15 residues. Germline V gene sequence: CDR1 SEHNR, CDR2 FQNEAQ (reference sequence). V was clipped by 0 bases and J by 4 bases; unmatched bases: 1. CDR3: CASSLASGRSDTQYF. The DNA of the CDR3 is TGTGCCAGCAGCTTAGCTAGCGGGAGGTCAGATACGCAGTATTTT.

The chain is built from TRBV6-2 or TRBV6-3 and TRBJ2-7; D possibly corresponds to TRBD1 (6 bases). The germline V gene encodes CDR1 MNHEY and CDR2 SVGEGT. The CDR3 loop spans 16 amino acids. With 5 bases removed from V and 0 bases from J, the gap between germline ends came to 17 bases. The CDR3 spells CASSDMGARSSYEQYF. Here the CDR3 DNA reads TGTGCCAGCAGTGACATGGGGGCTAGGAGCTCCTACGAGCAGTACTTC.

There are a few counts of this clonotype. CDR3 sequence (DNA): TGTGCCAGCAGCTTAGCGAGGGGCAGGGGCTACAATGAGCAGTTCTTC. Residues: CASSLARGRGYNEQFF. The chain uses TRBV7-9 and TRBJ2-1, with D possibly TRBD1 on 6 matching bases. V lost 0 bases and J 3 bases, leaving 12 bases between the germline ends. The CDR3 consists of 16 residues. CDR1 is SEHNR and CDR2 is FQNEAQ in the germline V gene (reference sequence).

There are a few counts of this clonotype. This chain links TRBV28 with TRBJ1-2; weak D call: TRBD1 (5 bases). CDR3 length: 13 amino acids. Germline V gene sequence: CDR1 MDHEN, CDR2 SYDVKM. Trimming removed 2 bases at V and 7 bases at J, with 11 bases between. The CDR3 coding sequence is TGTGCCAGCAGTTTAGGTCCAGGGCCTGGCTACACCTTC. Translation gives CASSLGPGPGYTF.

A word on this clonotype: Possible read error: a much larger clone is one base away. This chain uses TRBV3-1 with TRBJ2-2; 8 bases agree with TRBD1. Per germline, CDR1 LGHDT and CDR2 YNNKEL (reference sequence). The CDR3 consists of 19 residues. The junction had 19 bases not matched to a gene; V was cut back by 8 bases and J by 2 bases. This CDR3 reads CASWAGTGNVARNTGELFF. The CDR3 DNA reads TGTGCCAGCTGGGCCGGGACAGGAAATGTTGCCAGAAACACCGGGGAGCTGTTTTTT.

Only a few counts were recorded for this clonotype. This rearrangement joins TRBV5-1 to TRBJ2-7, with D hard to call. Germline V CDR1 and CDR2: SGHRS, YFSETQ. CDR3 length: 13 amino acids. V was clipped by 0 bases and J by 9 bases, with 13 bases between them. The CDR3 loop is CASSLGRERLQYF. The CDR3 region has the DNA TGCGCCAGCAGCTTGGGTAGGGAAAGGTTGCAGTACTTC.

The genes are TRBV5-1 and TRBJ1-2; D not certain. The V and J ends lost 1 base and 4 bases respectively, with 14 bases between them. Per the germline V gene, CDR1 is SGHRS and CDR2 is YFSETQ. CDR3 length: 15 residues. As DNA, the CDR3 is TGCGCCAGCAGCTTGACGCCCACTCCGGCCTATGGCTACACCTTC. Translation gives CASSLTPTPAYGYTF.

In its sample, this clonotype was seen a few times. This chain uses TRBV20-1 with TRBJ2-4, with TRBD2 matching 10 bases. In germline, CDR1 is DFQATT, CDR2 SNEGSKA (reference sequence). CDR3 length: 15 residues. After removal of 6 bases from V and 1 base from J, the junction contained 6 bases not matched to a gene. In nucleotides, the CDR3 is TGCAGTGCAAACCGAGCGGGAGGGGCCAAAAACATTCAGTACTTC. It translates to CSANRAGGAKNIQYF.

Only a few counts were recorded for this clonotype. V and J are TRBV20-1 and TRBJ2-3; 12 bases align to TRBD2. Unmatched junction bases numbered 10, after V lost 0 bases and J lost 6 bases. CDR1 is DFQATT, CDR2 SNEGSKA, per germline (reference sequence). CDR3 length equals 17 residues. In nucleotides, the CDR3 is TGCAGTGCTAGAGATCGCTCTAGCGGGAGGGCCGAGGATACGCAGTATTTT. It encodes CSARDRSSGRAEDTQYF.

The chain links TRBV6-5 to TRBJ2-7, with D hard to call. There are 15 residues in the CDR3. Trimming took off 1 base at V and 0 bases at J, with 10 bases between the two ends. Germline CDR1 and CDR2: MNHEY and SVGAGI. The CDR3 loop is CASSYFGSVSYEQYF. CDR3 bases: TGTGCCAGCAGTTACTTTGGCAGCGTCTCCTACGAGCAGTACTTC.

This rearrangement joins TRBV4-2 to TRBJ2-1; 12 bases match TRBD2. The CDR3 spans 15 residues. V gave up 6 bases and J gave up 4 bases; unmatched junction bases: 4. Germline CDR1 is LGHNA and CDR2 is YNFKEQ. The CDR3 sequence is CASRETSGGYNEQFF. The CDR3 coding sequence is TGTGCCAGCAGGGAGACTAGCGGGGGTTACAATGAGCAGTTCTTC.

The chain joins TRBV7-2 to TRBJ1-3; tentative D call: TRBD1 (6 bases). The CDR3 runs to 16 residues. Germline CDR1 is SGHTA and CDR2 is FQGNSA. V was shortened by 1 base and J by 0 bases, with 10 bases between the two germline ends. The CDR3 bases are TGTGCCAGCAGCTTAGTGGGACAAGGCTCTGGAAACACCATATATTTT. Its protein product is CASSLVGQGSGNTIYF. Full variable domain (remainder filled in from reference TRBV7-2 and TRBJ1-3): GAGVSQSPSNKVTEKGKDVELRCDPISGHTALYWYRQSLGQGLEFLIYFQGNSAPDKSGLPSDRFSAERTGGSVSTLTIQRTQQEDSAVYLCASSLVGQGSGNTIYFGEGSWLTVV.

The chain carries TRBV7-9 and TRBJ1-1; D might be TRBD1 (6 bases). Germline V gives CDR1 SEHNR, CDR2 FQNEAQ (reference sequence). The CDR3 is 14 residues long. Trimming took off 6 bases at V and 7 bases at J, with 18 bases between the two ends. CDR3 coding DNA: TGTGCCAGCAGACCAGGGTCAGGGGCAGGTGAAGCTTTCTTT. The encoded protein is CASRPGSGAGEAFF.

This clonotype showed up just a few times. This chain links TRBV7-3 with TRBJ2-3, with D possibly TRBD2 on 6 matching bases. Trimming took 8 bases from V and 4 from J, leaving 16 bases between them. The CDR3 has 14 residues. CDR1 is SGHTA and CDR2 is FQGTGA in the germline V gene. The CDR3 nucleotides read TGTGCCAGCGCCCCCGGGAGAGGCGCAGATACGCAGTATTTT. As protein: CASAPGRGADTQYF.

This clonotype turned up a few times. The CDR3 DNA follows: TGTGCCAGCAGCGACAGGTACACCGGGGAGCTGTTTTTT. The encoded protein is CASSDRYTGELFF. The J gene is TRBJ2-2, the V gene TRBV6-4, with D possibly TRBD1 on 6 matching bases. From germline, CDR1 is MRHNA and CDR2 SNTAGT. Trimming cost V 6 bases and J 3 bases, with 8 bases left between them. The CDR3 has 13 amino acids.

The table lists this clonotype with many counts. The chain has TRBV7-2 and TRBJ2-1, with a weak D call TRBD1 (6 bases). Trimming pared 5 bases from V and 12 bases from J, leaving 14 bases between. Germline CDR1 reads SGHTA; CDR2 reads FQGNSA. This CDR3 region has 12 residues. The CDR3: CASSSGQHVQFF. The CDR3 DNA follows: TGTGCCAGCAGCAGTGGACAGCATGTGCAGTTCTTC.

The rearrangement joins TRBV24-1 to TRBJ2-3; 12 bases map to TRBD2. From germline, CDR1 is KGHDR and CDR2 SFDVKD. The CDR3 has 17 amino acids. The V segment lost 4 bases and the J segment 2 bases; nucleotides outside the gene matches: 6. The CDR3 region has the DNA TGTGCCACCAGTGACGCGAGGACTAGCGGGATCACAGATACGCAGTATTTT. Protein product: CATSDARTSGITDTQYF.

The chain links TRBV2 to TRBJ2-3; 8 nucleotides line up with TRBD1. The CDR3 extends over 18 amino acids. J gave up 0 bases and V 4 bases, and 12 bases lay outside the gene matches. Germline CDR1 reads SNHLY; CDR2 reads FYNNEI. CDR3 nucleotides: TGTGCCAGCAGTGGGACAGGGACCTTAGTTTGGAGCACAGATACGCAGTATTTT. Encoded protein: CASSGTGTLVWSTDTQYF.

J is TRBJ2-3 and V is TRBV10-3; 7 bases fit TRBD2. Germline V gene lookup returns CDR1 ENHRY and CDR2 SYGVKD. The CDR3 sequence is 14 residues long. V shed 4 bases, J shed 2 bases, and the junction held 3 bases outside the gene matches. CDR3: CAISGERDTDTQYF. The CDR3 nucleotides are TGTGCCATCAGTGGTGAGCGGGACACAGATACGCAGTATTTT.

The rearrangement links TRBV2 to TRBJ2-1; 8 positions agree with TRBD1. This CDR3 has 16 amino acids. The germline CDR1 and CDR2 sequences are SNHLY and FYNNEI. V lost 2 bases and J lost 6; bases outside the gene matches: 9. The CDR3 DNA sequence: TGTGCCAGCAGTGAACAGGGGCAGGGGGCCCCCAATGAGCAGTTCTTC. This translates into CASSEQGQGAPNEQFF.